Listed below are T cell receptor beta chains from one sample, sequenced in a study of cytomegalovirus exposure and HLA in healthy donors. Sequencing used immunoSEQ multiplex PCR; TCRdb keeps in-frame clones, though not all of them. The table shows roughly 120,000 clones, with 80% occurring only once. The sample taken for sequencing was PBMCs. The receptors come from a man aged 30 to 39 in good health and CMV-seronegative. Both conserved end residues are part of each CDR3. D genes are given only for firm matches. A row's size may be missing; if present it is once, few, many or a size class.

J,V,size,D,DNA,CDR3
TRBJ2-5,TRBV30,-,-,TGTGCCTGGAGTCCCGGCAGGGGTCCGGAGACCCAGTACTTC,CAWSPGRGPETQYF
TRBJ1-2,TRBV28,-,TRBD1,TGTGCCAGCAGTTTATCTGGGACAGTATATGGCTACACCTTC,CASSLSGTVYGYTF
TRBJ2-2,TRBV29-1,-,-,TGCAGCGTTGTCTACGGGATCGGGGAGCTGTTTTTT,CSVVYGIGELFF
TRBJ1-1,TRBV19,once,TRBD1,TGTGCCAGTAGTTCCCAGGGGGCTTTCACTGAAGCTTTCTTT,CASSSQGAFTEAFF
TRBJ1-1,TRBV10-3,-,TRBD1,TGTGCCATCGGGGCAACGGACAGGGAGGGCACTGAAGCTTTCTTT,CAIGATDREGTEAFF
TRBJ1-3,TRBV27,-,TRBD1,TGTGCCAGCAGGGGGACAGGGTCTGGAAACACCATATATTTT,CASRGTGSGNTIYF
TRBJ2-1,TRBV7-9,-,TRBD2,TGTGCCAGCAGCCCGTTAGCGGGAGAGGGGGACAATGAGCAGTTCTTC,CASSPLAGEGDNEQFF
TRBJ2-3,TRBV11-2,-,-,TGTGCCAGCAGCTTAGTAATAGCGGGCACAGATACGCAGTATTTT,CASSLVIAGTDTQYF
TRBJ1-2,TRBV7-2,-,-,TGTGCCAGCAGCTTAGACGGGATGGGGGCGGGTGGCTACACCTTC,CASSLDGMGAGGYTF
TRBJ2-3,TRBV6-5,-,TRBD2,TGTGCCAGCTTGGGGGGGGGCACAGATACGCAGTATTTT,CASLGGGTDTQYF
TRBJ1-2,TRBV7-9,-,-,TGTGCCAGCAGCTTACTTAATGGCTACACCTTC,CASSLLNGYTF
TRBJ1-6,TRBV5-1,-,-,TGCGCCAGCAGCTTGTATGGGGCATCGGAATATAATTCACCCCTCCACTTT,CASSLYGASEYNSPLHF
TRBJ2-3,TRBV15,-,TRBD2,TGTGCCACCAGCAGAGAGGGTAGCGGGAGATCAGATACGCAGTATTTT,CATSREGSGRSDTQYF
TRBJ2-5,TRBV19,-,-,TGTGCCAGTAGTATAGCCCTAGATGAGACCCAGTACTTC,CASSIALDETQYF
TRBJ2-7,TRBV27,-,-,TGTGCCAGCAGTTTAGGGGGGGCTCGGGAGCAGTACTTC,CASSLGGAREQYF
TRBJ2-2,TRBV19,-,TRBD1,TGTGCCAGTAGTATACAGGGGGCAACCGGGGAGCTGTTTTTT,CASSIQGATGELFF
TRBJ2-3,TRBV5-1,-,TRBD2,TGCGCCAGCAGCTTGGCCTACTTTGCGGGAGGATCAAATACGCAGTATTTT,CASSLAYFAGGSNTQYF
TRBJ1-1,TRBV25-1,-,-,TGTGCCAGCAGTGAATCCCGGCGGCTCAGAATGAACACTGAAGCTTTCTTT,CASSESRRLRMNTEAFF
TRBJ1-5,TRBV19,-,-,TGTGCCAGTAGTATAAGCCCGGGGGGCAATCAGCCCCAGCATTTT,CASSISPGGNQPQHF
TRBJ2-7,TRBV6-5,-,TRBD2,TGTGCCAGCCTAACCCCCGGGACTAGCAGCTACGAGCAGTACTTC,CASLTPGTSSYEQYF
TRBJ2-1,TRBV10-3,-,TRBD2,TGTGCCATCAGGGGACTAGCGGGAGACCATAGCGAGCAGTTCTTC,CAIRGLAGDHSEQFF
TRBJ2-7,TRBV6-5,-,-,TGTGCCAGCAGACCAACAGTAGACACCTACGAGCAGTACTTC,CASRPTVDTYEQYF
TRBJ2-7,TRBV6-8,-,TRBD2,TGTGCCAGCAGTGGCACTAGCGGGATTTCCTACGAGCAGTACTTC,CASSGTSGISYEQYF
TRBJ2-2,TRBV5-1,-,-,TGCGCCAGCAGCCCCGGGAGTACGAACACCGGGGAGCTGTTTTTT,CASSPGSTNTGELFF
TRBJ2-1,TRBV27,-,TRBD2,TGTGCCAGCAGACTTAGCGGGAGCTCCTACAATGAGCAGTTCTTC,CASRLSGSSYNEQFF
TRBJ2-7,TRBV30,-,TRBD2,TGTGCCTGGAGTTCCGGAGCGGGAGACCTCGAGCAGTACTTC,CAWSSGAGDLEQYF
TRBJ2-3,TRBV10-1,-,-,TGCGCCAGCAGTTCAGGGACAGATACGCAGTATTTT,CASSSGTDTQYF
TRBJ2-1,TRBV10-1,-,TRBD2,TGCGCCAGCAGGCATATGAAGTTGGGACTAGCGGGAGATGAGCAGTTCTTC,CASRHMKLGLAGDEQFF
TRBJ1-3,TRBV6-5,once,-,TGTGCCAGCACTACTCCAGGGGCAAGGGGAAACACCATATATTTT,CASTTPGARGNTIYF
TRBJ2-1,TRBV10-3,few,-,TGTGCCATCAGCGGGACAAAATACAATGAGCAGTTCTTC,CAISGTKYNEQFF
TRBJ2-7,TRBV2,-,-,TGTGCCAGCAGTGAACGTCAGGGGAGGGAGTACGAGCAGTACTTC,CASSERQGREYEQYF
TRBJ2-5,TRBV6-1,-,-,TGTGCCAGCAGTGAAAGTCCGGGAGAGACCCAGTACTTC,CASSESPGETQYF
TRBJ2-7,TRBV4-1,-,-,TGCGCCAGCAGCCAAGTACTAGGGCGCGAGCAGTACTTC,CASSQVLGREQYF
TRBJ2-5,TRBV21-1,once,-,TGTGCCAGCAGCAAAGCTAGGGGGCGCGGGGAGACCCAGTACTTC,CASSKARGRGETQYF
TRBJ2-5,TRBV6-1,-,-,TGTGCCAGCAGTGAGGTGGAAAGCCCCAACGGGGGAGAGACCCAGTACTTC,CASSEVESPNGGETQYF
TRBJ2-7,TRBV5-6,-,TRBD2,TGTGCCAGCAGCTGGGGGACTAGCGGGAGGGTATACGAGCAGTACTTC,CASSWGTSGRVYEQYF
TRBJ2-5,TRBV5-5,-,-,TGTGCCAGCAGCTTGGGCAGGGGCTTCGGGGAGACCCAGTACTTC,CASSLGRGFGETQYF
TRBJ2-7,TRBV9,-,TRBD1,TGTGCCAGCAGCGGGGACAGGGTCGACGAGCAGTACTTC,CASSGDRVDEQYF
TRBJ1-2,TRBV27,once,-,TGTGCCAGCAGTCCCGGGGGGAACTATGGCTACACCTTC,CASSPGGNYGYTF
TRBJ2-1,TRBV7-9,-,TRBD2,TGTGCCAGCAGCCCGAGGACTAGCACAAGCTCCTACAATGAGCAGTTCTTC,CASSPRTSTSSYNEQFF